This T cell receptor (beta chain) was profiled in a study of blood T cell repertoires in COVID-19. At the level of the study: Researchers got acute and convalescent COVID-19 samples from the United States, Italy and Spain. The cDNA or gDNA used as material had been derived from T cells, B-cell-depleted T cells, or PBMCs.

Per the original data handling: Reference gene primer amplification gave estimated nucleated cell counts. TCRdb's copy holds only in-frame clones and misses some; the assay was immunoSEQ multiplex PCR. The V and J calls and clone size come from that table; D and trimming were worked out from the DNA. Of about 74,000 clones detected, approximately 80% appear once; the ten largest clones hold roughly 16%. With V trimmed by 4 bases and J by 5 bases, 13 bases remained unmatched. The CDR3 is 16 residues long. The V gene's germline CDR1 is SGHRS and CDR2 YFSETQ. The J gene is TRBJ2-5, the V gene TRBV5-1, with 8 bases matching TRBD2. What was sequenced was peripheral blood. This TCR came from a human donor in a cohort sampled during active COVID-19. The CDR3 DNA reads TGCGCCAGCAGCGAAACTAGCTTCGGGGGGGCCGAGACCCAGTACTTC. Amino acid sequence: CASSETSFGGAETQYF.